These 32 T cell receptor beta chains originate from one sample sequenced in a study of spatial heterogeneity in lung cancer. Time point meaning: sample taken at primary tumor resection. Frozen PBMC, nontumor lung or tumor provided whole RNA, which was sequenced unsorted. Each CDR3 protein gets one entry after TCRdb re-called the 5' RACE reads with MiXCR. The top ten clones hold about 25% of a sample with about 4,100 distinct CDR3 sequences, less than 30% of them seen once. Sequenced here: PBMCs, sampled at surgery. The receptors were gathered from a female donor with early-stage non-small cell lung cancer.

Regarding this clonotype: This beta chain turned up in a library designed for alpha chains; as an off-target read, its abundance says little. The chain joins TRBV5-1 to TRBJ2-1; TRBD1 aligns across 7 bases. Germline V gene data show CDR1 as SGHRS and CDR2 as YFSETQ. The CDR3 runs to 16 residues. J lost 7 bases, V lost 1 base, and 11 bases had no gene match. The CDR3 sequence: CASSLTTGTVSNEQFF. CDR3 bases: TGCGCCAGCAGCTTGACCACCGGGACAGTAAGTAATGAGCAGTTCTTC.

On this clonotype itself: This beta chain appears as a stray read in a library generated for alpha chains; its size is not informative. In DNA form, the CDR3 reads TGTGCCAGCAGCTGGTACCAAGAGACCCAGTACTTC. This gives the protein CASSWYQETQYF. The genes are TRBV7-9 and TRBJ2-5; no definite D call. Germline CDR1 reads SEHNR; CDR2 reads FQNEAQ (reference sequence). CDR3 size: 12 residues. The V end lost 4 bases, the J end lost 0 bases, and 3 bases lay between the germline ends.

This clonotype was counted between two and nine times. Because this beta chain is a stray read in a library intended to capture alpha chains, its abundance should not be given much weight. The V and J genes are TRBV7-2 and TRBJ2-1, with TRBD2 matching 8 bases. V lost 2 bases to trimming and J lost 9 bases; unmatched junction nucleotides: 9. CDR1 is SGHTA, CDR2 FQGNSA, per germline. This CDR3 region has 15 residues. The CDR3 DNA is TGTGCCAGCAGCTTATTACCAGCGGGAGTATCTGAGCAGTTCTTC. Its protein product is CASSLLPAGVSEQFF.

With regard to this clonotype: The library was prepared for alpha chains; this beta chain is a stray read, so its frequency means little. This rearrangement joins TRBV25-1 to TRBJ2-1, with D possibly matching TRBD1 (5 bases). CDR3 length equals 16 residues. Trimming pared 2 bases from V and 4 bases from J, leaving 15 bases between. Germline assignment: CDR1 MGHDK and CDR2 SYGVNS. CDR3 amino acids: CASSEKGRETYNEQFF. As DNA, the CDR3 is TGTGCCAGCAGTGAAAAGGGGCGTGAGACTTACAATGAGCAGTTCTTC.

Comments on this clonotype: The library was designed around alpha chains, so this beta chain is a stray read whose abundance carries little weight. This rearrangement joins TRBV5-4 to TRBJ2-1; 12 nucleotides line up with TRBD2. Germline CDR1 reads SGHNT; CDR2 reads YYREEE (reference sequence). The CDR3 is 15 amino acids. V shed 0 bases, J shed 7 bases, and the junction held 2 bases outside the gene matches. DNA for the CDR3: TGTGCCAGCAGCTTGGGCACTAGCGGGAGGAATGAGCAGTTCTTC. Protein product: CASSLGTSGRNEQFF.

By sample share, this clonotype is medium-sized. This beta chain came through as a stray read in a library set up for alpha chains, and its size says little. CDR3 nucleotides: TGTGCCAGCAGTCACCCAACCGAGACTACGTACGAGCAGTACTTC. This translates into CASSHPTETTYEQYF. The chain employs TRBV25-1 and TRBJ2-7; tentatively, D is TRBD2 (5 bases). CDR1 and CDR2 (germline): MGHDK, SYGVNS. This CDR3 comprises 15 residues. V dropped 5 bases and J dropped 4 bases, with 18 bases sitting between them.

In this sample, this clonotype is medium-sized. Since the library was made to target alpha chains, this beta chain is a stray read and its abundance is not meaningful. This chain links TRBV19 with TRBJ2-5, with TRBD2 as a possible D gene (6 bases). Germline V gives CDR1 LNHDA, CDR2 SQIVND (reference sequence). V shed 6 bases and J shed 4 bases, with 18 bases lying between them. The CDR3 has 15 residues. The CDR3, as DNA: TGTGCCAGTAGAAGTAGACTAGAAGGCGGAGAGACCCAGTACTTC. Encoded protein: CASRSRLEGGETQYF.

To note about this clonotype: Since the library was made to target alpha chains, this beta chain is a stray read and its abundance is not meaningful. V gene TRBV7-9 combines with J gene TRBJ2-3; TRBD2 matches at 11 bases. The CDR3 covers 16 residues. Trimming at V came to 4 bases and at J to 4 bases, leaving 7 bases not matched to a gene. Germline V CDR1 and CDR2: SEHNR, FQNEAQ (reference sequence). The CDR3 coding sequence is TGTGCCAGCAGCTCCTCGACTAGCGGGAATCCAGATACGCAGTATTTT. This codes for CASSSSTSGNPDTQYF.

This clonotype was detected a few times. A library made for alpha chains picked up this beta chain off target, so its size means little. This sequence joins TRBV12-3 or TRBV12-4 and TRBJ2-1, with 8 nucleotides matching TRBD2. V was clipped by 7 bases and J by 0 bases; unmatched bases: 5. The CDR3 runs 15 residues. The CDR3 coding sequence is TGTGCCAGCAAAGCACTAGCGGTCTCCTACAATGAGCAGTTCTTC. As protein: CASKALAVSYNEQFF.

As for this clonotype: This beta chain came through as a stray read in a library set up for alpha chains, and its size says little. V and J are TRBV6-5 and TRBJ2-3; no firm D call. The CDR3 sequence is 15 residues long. V lost 6 bases and J 0 bases, leaving 13 bases between the germline ends. The germline CDR1 and CDR2 sequences are MNHEY and SVGAGI. This CDR3 reads CASSPRPSSTDTQYF. CDR3 in DNA: TGTGCCAGCAGCCCCCGGCCGTCTAGCACAGATACGCAGTATTTT.

This clonotype was counted between two and nine times. The library was designed around alpha chains, so this beta chain is a stray read whose abundance carries little weight. The V and J genes are TRBV29-1 and TRBJ1-2; 9 nucleotides line up with TRBD1. CDR1 is SQVTM and CDR2 is ANQGSEA in the germline V gene. The CDR3 loop spans 15 amino acids. With 4 bases clipped from V and 1 base from J, the junction kept 7 bases outside the gene matches. CDR3 coding DNA: TGCAGCGTTGGCCGGGGACAGGGAAATAACTATGGCTACACCTTC. As protein: CSVGRGQGNNYGYTF.

This clonotype was counted between two and nine times. This beta chain is a stray sequence in a library constructed for alpha chains; its clone size is not meaningful. CDR3 region: CSARDLGSGPGEQFF. Here the CDR3 DNA reads TGCAGTGCTAGAGACTTGGGGAGCGGGCCGGGTGAGCAGTTCTTC. The chain carries TRBV20-1 and TRBJ2-1; D perhaps matches TRBD2 (6 bases). In germline, CDR1 is DFQATT, CDR2 SNEGSKA (reference sequence). The CDR3 has 15 residues. With 0 bases removed from V and 9 bases from J, the gap between germline ends came to 18 bases.

Regarding this clonotype: Little can be read into the size of this beta chain, an off-target read in a library designed for alpha chains. The chain joins TRBV24-1 to TRBJ2-2, with D perhaps TRBD1 (6 bases). V was shortened by 1 base and J by 5 bases, with 19 bases between the two germline ends. The CDR3 length is 18 residues. Germline V gene sequence: CDR1 KGHDR, CDR2 SFDVKD. CDR3 protein: CATSDFNQDRMRTGELFF. CDR3 in DNA: TGTGCCACCAGTGATTTCAACCAGGACAGAATGAGAACCGGGGAGCTGTTTTTT.

This clonotype turned up a few times. This beta chain lies outside the target of a library built for alpha chains; its clone size means little. CDR3 DNA: TGTGCCAGTAGTATAGTGGAAGGCAATGAGCAGTTCTTC. Translated: CASSIVEGNEQFF. The genes are TRBV19 and TRBJ2-1; D gene ambiguous. Trimming shortened V by 1 base and J by 6 bases, and 7 bases separated the two germline ends. Per the germline V gene, CDR1 is LNHDA and CDR2 is SQIVND (reference sequence). This CDR3 is built from 13 residues.

In regard to this clonotype: With the library built for alpha chains, this beta chain is off target and its frequency is not meaningful. The CDR3 loop reads CASSPGGPDTQYF. The CDR3 DNA sequence: TGTGCCAGCAGCCCCGGAGGTCCAGATACGCAGTATTTT. The chain is built from TRBV7-2 and TRBJ2-3; D is possibly TRBD2 (5 bases). Germline CDR1 is SGHTA and CDR2 is FQGNSA. This CDR3 spans 13 amino acids. V gave up 5 bases and J gave up 4 bases, with 10 bases separating them.

Regarding this clonotype: Being off target in a library aimed at alpha chains, this beta chain has a size of little meaning. The rearrangement links TRBV28 to TRBJ2-7; D is unclear. The V end lost 6 bases, the J end lost 3 bases, and 3 bases lay between the germline ends. This CDR3 has 10 residues. CDR1 is MDHEN and CDR2 is SYDVKM in the germline V gene. CDR3 amino acids: CASRRYEQYF. The CDR3 DNA reads TGTGCCAGCAGGCGCTACGAGCAGTACTTC.

This clonotype was seen more than once but under ten times. Being off target in a library aimed at alpha chains, this beta chain has a size of little meaning. This rearrangement joins TRBV9 to TRBJ2-3, with 7 bases fitting TRBD2. CDR1 and CDR2 (germline): SGDLS, YYNGEE. Trimming at V came to 0 bases and at J to 2 bases, leaving 3 bases not matched to a gene. The CDR3 extends over 15 amino acids. This chain's CDR3 is CASSVGGRPTDTQYF. CDR3 DNA: TGTGCCAGCAGCGTAGGCGGGAGACCCACAGATACGCAGTATTTT.

In its sample, this clonotype is medium-sized. This beta chain is an off-target read within a library intended for alpha chains, so its frequency means little. The chain couples TRBV7-2 to TRBJ2-7; D is possibly TRBD2 (6 bases). The CDR3 length is 14 residues. Deletions cut 1 base from V and 4 bases from J, with 11 bases between. Germline V gives CDR1 SGHTA, CDR2 FQGNSA. This CDR3 reads CASSLDGSRYEQYF. Here the CDR3 DNA reads TGTGCCAGCAGCTTAGACGGGAGTCGATACGAGCAGTACTTC.

Within the sample, this clonotype is medium-sized. Found in a library prepared for alpha chains, this beta chain is an off-target read, and its abundance has little meaning. This chain uses TRBV7-9 with TRBJ2-7, with no clear D. The V end lost 8 bases, the J end lost 4 bases, and 9 bases lay between the germline ends. CDR3 length equals 11 residues. Germline CDR1 SEHNR, CDR2 FQNEAQ (reference sequence). As DNA, the CDR3 is TGTGCCAGCGGTCCCAGTTACGAGCAGTACTTC. Its translation: CASGPSYEQYF.

This clonotype is judged medium-sized. This beta chain appears as a stray read in a library generated for alpha chains; its size is not informative. The chain is built from TRBV6-2 or TRBV6-3 and TRBJ2-1; 7 positions match TRBD1. The junction had 6 bases not matched to a gene; V was cut back by 2 bases and J by 8 bases. The germline CDR1 and CDR2 sequences are MNHEY and SVGEGT. This CDR3 is built from 14 residues. Here the CDR3 DNA reads TGTGCCAGCAGTTACGGGACAGAAGGCCATGAGCAGTTCTTC. It translates to CASSYGTEGHEQFF.

Concerning this clonotype itself: The library was built for alpha chains, so this beta chain is an off-target read and its size means little. The gene calls are TRBV6-1 and TRBJ2-7; TRBD1 aligns across 7 bases. CDR1 MNHNS and CDR2 SASEGT come from the germline V gene. This CDR3 is 13 amino acids long. Losses at the gene ends were 6 bases for V and 5 bases for J; bases not matched to a gene: 7. The CDR3 sequence: CASRRQGLNEQYF. The CDR3 DNA reads as TGTGCCAGCAGACGACAGGGCCTCAACGAGCAGTACTTC.

Remarks on this clonotype: Because the library targeted alpha chains, this beta chain is an off-target read whose size means little. This rearrangement joins TRBV6-1 to TRBJ2-1; the match to TRBD2 covers 7 bases. Germline values: CDR1 MNHNS, CDR2 SASEGT. The trim removed 0 bases at V and 8 bases at J, leaving 7 bases unmatched. The CDR3 runs to 15 residues. The DNA for the CDR3 is TGTGCCAGCAGTGAAGCGGGCGGGAGTTGGGATGAGCAGTTCTTC. It is translated as CASSEAGGSWDEQFF.

This clonotype was seen only a few times. This beta chain is a stray sequence in a library constructed for alpha chains; its clone size is not meaningful. The chain employs TRBV19 and TRBJ1-1; unclear D gene. Germline V CDR1 and CDR2: LNHDA, SQIVND (reference sequence). The length of the CDR3 is 16 residues. V lost 6 bases and J 1 base, leaving 18 bases between the germline ends. The CDR3 DNA sequence: TGTGCCAGTAGGAGTTCCGAGAGGCGAGCGAACACTGAAGCTTTCTTT. Its protein product is CASRSSERRANTEAFF.

With respect to this clonotype: In a library made to pick up alpha chains, this beta chain is a stray read with a size that means little. The V and J genes are TRBV4-1 and TRBJ1-4; 7 bases are a match to TRBD1. The ends lost 0 bases at V and 11 bases at J; junction bases unmatched: 6. CDR1 and CDR2 (germline): MGHRA, YSYEKL. There are 14 residues in the CDR3. This CDR3 is CASSQEERGRKLFF. Here the CDR3 DNA reads TGCGCCAGCAGCCAAGAGGAGAGGGGGCGCAAACTGTTTTTT.

Concerning this clonotype: This beta chain appears as a stray read in a library generated for alpha chains; its size is not informative. This chain joins TRBV5-5 and TRBJ2-3; D perhaps matches TRBD1 (6 bases). Germline values: CDR1 SGHKS, CDR2 YYEKEE (reference sequence). Trimming removed 0 bases at V and 5 bases at J, with 13 bases between. The CDR3 is 15 amino acids. The CDR3 protein is CASSLGTSGQDTQYF. Here the CDR3 DNA reads TGTGCCAGCAGCTTGGGGACCTCGGGACAAGATACGCAGTATTTT.

By sample fraction, this clonotype is medium-sized (0.01 to 0.1%). The size of this beta chain means little, since it is a stray read in a library made for alpha chains. The chain links TRBV20-1 to TRBJ2-3; D perhaps matches TRBD2 (5 bases). The V end was cut by 3 bases, the J end by 3 bases, with 10 bases between. CDR1 DFQATT and CDR2 SNEGSKA come from the germline V gene (reference sequence). The CDR3 covers 13 residues. CDR3 bases: TGCAGTGCTAGCGGAGCGGCAACAGATACGCAGTATTTT. It translates to CSASGAATDTQYF.

For this clonotype: As an off-target read in a library built for alpha chains, this beta chain has a frequency of little significance. J is TRBJ2-1 and V is TRBV3-1, with a weak D call TRBD2 (6 bases). Looked up from germline, CDR1 is LGHDT and CDR2 is YNNKEL (reference sequence). V was clipped by 0 bases and J by 6 bases, with 21 bases between them. The CDR3 loop spans 18 amino acids. CDR3 region: CASSQDPMTSFGRNEQFF. Here the CDR3 DNA reads TGTGCCAGCAGCCAAGATCCGATGACTAGTTTTGGACGCAATGAGCAGTTCTTC.

The table lists this clonotype with a few counts. This beta chain was picked up by a library intended for alpha chains and is off target, so its count carries little meaning. The CDR3 DNA reads as TGTGCCAGCAGCCGTGGACTAGCAAACACCGGGGAGCTGTTTTTT. This gives the protein CASSRGLANTGELFF. The rearrangement uses TRBV3-1 and TRBJ2-2; 8 nucleotides match TRBD2. Germline assignment: CDR1 LGHDT and CDR2 YNNKEL (reference sequence). The CDR3 runs 15 residues. Germline trimming cut 4 bases from V and 2 bases from J; bases unmatched to any gene: 3.

Comments on this clonotype: This beta chain came through as a stray read in a library set up for alpha chains, and its size says little. The chain couples TRBV9 to TRBJ2-1; TRBD2 matches at 14 bases. The V gene end was trimmed by 4 bases and the J gene end by 2 bases; junction bases not matched to a gene: 11. The CDR3 has 19 amino acids. The germline V gene encodes CDR1 SGDLS and CDR2 YYNGEE. CDR3 residues: CASSTSGTSGRQTYNEQFF. CDR3 nucleotide sequence: TGTGCCAGCAGCACTTCCGGGACTAGCGGGAGACAAACCTACAATGAGCAGTTCTTC. The full variable domain, in which reference TRBV9 and TRBJ2-1 provide the parts outside the CDR3, is DSGVTQTPKHLITATGQRVTLRCSPRSGDLSVYWYQQSLDQGLQFLIQYYNGEERAKGNILERFSAQQFPDLHSELNLSSLELGDSALYFCASSTSGTSGRQTYNEQFFGPGTRLTVL.

On this clonotype: This beta chain turned up in a library designed for alpha chains; as an off-target read, its abundance says little. The J gene is TRBJ2-1, the V gene TRBV4-1; D call uncertain. The V end lost 1 base, the J end lost 0 bases, and 10 bases lay between the germline ends. Germline lookup yields CDR1 MGHRA and CDR2 YSYEKL. The CDR3 contains 16 residues. The CDR3 DNA sequence: TGCGCCAGCAGCCAAGTATCGCCGACCTCCTACAATGAGCAGTTCTTC. Protein: CASSQVSPTSYNEQFF.

A remark on this clonotype: A library prepared for alpha chains yielded this beta chain as an off-target read; its size is of little meaning. The chain has TRBV7-2 and TRBJ2-1, with 8 bases matching TRBD1. The germline gives CDR1 SGHTA, CDR2 FQGNSA. With 10 bases clipped from V and 7 bases from J, the junction kept 9 bases outside the gene matches. The CDR3 has 13 amino acids. CDR3 loop: CATWTGYGNEQFF. The CDR3 nucleotides are TGTGCCACTTGGACAGGGTACGGGAATGAGCAGTTCTTC. Full variable domain (rest looked up from reference TRBV7-2 and TRBJ2-1): GAGVSQSPSNKVTEKGKDVELRCDPISGHTALYWYRQSLGQGLEFLIYFQGNSAPDKSGLPSDRFSAERTGGSVSTLTIQRTQQEDSAVYLCATWTGYGNEQFFGPGTRLTVL.

Turning to this clonotype: As an off-target read in a library built for alpha chains, this beta chain has a frequency of little significance. V gene TRBV27 combines with J gene TRBJ2-7, with D maybe TRBD2 (5 bases). The CDR3 extends over 14 amino acids. Germline loops: CDR1 MNHEY, CDR2 SMNVEV (reference sequence). V lost 2 bases to trimming and J lost 2 bases, with 10 bases between them. The CDR3 DNA reads TGTGCCAGCAGTTTAAAGGGAGACGCCTACGAGCAGTACTTC. This encodes CASSLKGDAYEQYF.